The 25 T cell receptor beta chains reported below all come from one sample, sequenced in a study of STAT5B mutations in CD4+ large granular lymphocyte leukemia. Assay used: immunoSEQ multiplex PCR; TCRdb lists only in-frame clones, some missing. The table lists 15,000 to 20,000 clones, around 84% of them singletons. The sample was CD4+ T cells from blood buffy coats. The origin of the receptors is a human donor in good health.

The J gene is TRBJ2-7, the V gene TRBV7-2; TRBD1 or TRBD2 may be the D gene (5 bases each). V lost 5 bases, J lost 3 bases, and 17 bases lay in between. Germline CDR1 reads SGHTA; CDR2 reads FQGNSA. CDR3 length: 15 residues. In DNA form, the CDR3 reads TGTGCCAGCAGCCGAGGGGCGGACCAATTCTACGAGCAGTACTTC. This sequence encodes CASSRGADQFYEQYF.

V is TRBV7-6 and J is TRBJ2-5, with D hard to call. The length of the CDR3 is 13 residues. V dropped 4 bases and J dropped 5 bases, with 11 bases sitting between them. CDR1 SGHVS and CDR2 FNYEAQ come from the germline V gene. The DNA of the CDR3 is TGTGCCAGCAGCTCCTCCCCTAGGGAGACCCAGTACTTC. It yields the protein CASSSSPRETQYF. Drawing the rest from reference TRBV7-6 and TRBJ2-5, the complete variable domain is GAGVSQSPRYKVTKRGQDVALRCDPISGHVSLYWYRQALGQGPEFLTYFNYEAQQDKSGLPNDRFSAERPEGSISTLTIQRTEQRDSAMYRCASSSSPRETQYFGPGTRLLVL.

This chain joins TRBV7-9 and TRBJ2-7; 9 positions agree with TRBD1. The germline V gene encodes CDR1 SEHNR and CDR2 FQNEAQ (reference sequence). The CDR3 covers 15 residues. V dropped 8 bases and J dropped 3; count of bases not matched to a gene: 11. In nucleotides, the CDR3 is TGTGCCAGCGCCGTAGGTCCGGGACAGGGCTACGAGCAGTACTTC. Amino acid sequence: CASAVGPGQGYEQYF.

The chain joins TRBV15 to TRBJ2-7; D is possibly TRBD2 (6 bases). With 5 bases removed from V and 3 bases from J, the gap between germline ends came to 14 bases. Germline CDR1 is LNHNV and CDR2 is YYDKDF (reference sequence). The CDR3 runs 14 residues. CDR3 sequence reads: CATSAGGPGYEQYF. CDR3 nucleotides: TGTGCCACCAGCGCCGGGGGACCGGGCTACGAGCAGTACTTC.

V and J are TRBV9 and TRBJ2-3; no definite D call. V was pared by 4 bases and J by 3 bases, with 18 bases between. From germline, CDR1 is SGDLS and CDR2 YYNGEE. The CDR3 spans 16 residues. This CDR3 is CASSPNDRVRTDTQYF. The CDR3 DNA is TGTGCCAGCAGCCCTAACGACCGGGTGCGGACAGATACGCAGTATTTT.

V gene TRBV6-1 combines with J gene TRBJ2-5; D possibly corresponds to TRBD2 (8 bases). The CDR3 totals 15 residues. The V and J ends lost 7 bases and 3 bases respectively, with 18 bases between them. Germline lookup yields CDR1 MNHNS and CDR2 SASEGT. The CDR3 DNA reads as TGTGCCAGCAAGGCGGGAGGCAGGGGGGAAGAGACCCAGTACTTC. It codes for CASKAGGRGEETQYF.

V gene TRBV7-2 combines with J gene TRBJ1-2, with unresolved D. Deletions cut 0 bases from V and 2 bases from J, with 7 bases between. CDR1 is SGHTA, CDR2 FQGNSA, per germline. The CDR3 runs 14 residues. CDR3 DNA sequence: TGTGCCAGCAGCTTAGCCGTCCCCAACTATGGCTACACCTTC. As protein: CASSLAVPNYGYTF. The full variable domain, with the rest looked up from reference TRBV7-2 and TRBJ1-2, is GAGVSQSPSNKVTEKGKDVELRCDPISGHTALYWYRQSLGQGLEFLIYFQGNSAPDKSGLPSDRFSAERTGGSVSTLTIQRTQQEDSAVYLCASSLAVPNYGYTFGSGTRLTVV.

The CDR3 DNA follows: TGTGCCTGGAGTGTAACTAAAACTAGCGGGAGTGGTGAGCAGTTCTTC. Translating gives CAWSVTKTSGSGEQFF. The rearrangement joins TRBV30 to TRBJ2-1; 11 bases are a match to TRBD2. The germline CDR1 and CDR2 sequences are GTSNPN and SVGIG (reference sequence). This CDR3 is 16 amino acids long. J lost 9 bases, V lost 0 bases, and 10 bases had no gene match.

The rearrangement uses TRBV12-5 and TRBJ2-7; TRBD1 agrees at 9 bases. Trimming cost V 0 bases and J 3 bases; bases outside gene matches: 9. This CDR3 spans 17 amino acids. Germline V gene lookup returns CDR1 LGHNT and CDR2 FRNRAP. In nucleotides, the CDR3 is TGTGCTAGTGGTTTGGTACTAAGGGGGACAGGGTTCTACGAGCAGTACTTC. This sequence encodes CASGLVLRGTGFYEQYF. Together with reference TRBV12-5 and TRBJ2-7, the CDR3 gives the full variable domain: DARVTQTPRHKVTEMGQEVTMRCQPILGHNTVFWYRQTMMQGLELLAYFRNRAPLDDSGMPKDRFSAEMPDATLATLKIQPSEPRDSAVYFCASGLVLRGTGFYEQYFGPGTRLTVT.

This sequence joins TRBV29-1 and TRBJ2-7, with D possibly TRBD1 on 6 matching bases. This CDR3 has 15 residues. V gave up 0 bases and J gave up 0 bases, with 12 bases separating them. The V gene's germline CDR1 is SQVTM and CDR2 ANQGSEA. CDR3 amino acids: CSVEDPGGSSYEQYF. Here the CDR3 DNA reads TGCAGCGTTGAAGATCCTGGGGGCTCCTCCTACGAGCAGTACTTC.

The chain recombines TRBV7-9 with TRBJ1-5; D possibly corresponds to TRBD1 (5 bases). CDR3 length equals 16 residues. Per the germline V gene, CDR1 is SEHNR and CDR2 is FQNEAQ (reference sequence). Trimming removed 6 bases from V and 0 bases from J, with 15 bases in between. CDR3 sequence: CASSSGGGYSNQPQHF. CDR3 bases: TGTGCCAGCAGTTCCGGCGGGGGATATAGCAATCAGCCCCAGCATTTT.

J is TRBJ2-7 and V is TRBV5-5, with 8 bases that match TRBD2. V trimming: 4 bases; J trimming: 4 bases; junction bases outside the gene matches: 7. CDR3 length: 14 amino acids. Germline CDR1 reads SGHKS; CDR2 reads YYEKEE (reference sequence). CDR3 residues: CASSREGFPYEQYF. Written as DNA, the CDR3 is TGTGCCAGCAGCCGGGAGGGGTTTCCATACGAGCAGTACTTC.

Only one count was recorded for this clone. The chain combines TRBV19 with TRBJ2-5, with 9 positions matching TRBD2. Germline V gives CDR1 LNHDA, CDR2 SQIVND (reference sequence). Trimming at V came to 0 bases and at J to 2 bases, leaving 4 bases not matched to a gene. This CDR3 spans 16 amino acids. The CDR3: CASSIEPSGIQETQYF. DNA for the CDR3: TGTGCCAGTAGTATAGAGCCTAGCGGGATTCAAGAGACCCAGTACTTC.

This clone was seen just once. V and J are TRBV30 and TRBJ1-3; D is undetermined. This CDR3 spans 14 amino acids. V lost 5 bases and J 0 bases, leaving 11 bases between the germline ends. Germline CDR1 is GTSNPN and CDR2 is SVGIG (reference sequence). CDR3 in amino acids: CAWLAGRSGNTIYF. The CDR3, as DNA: TGTGCCTGGCTAGCCGGGCGCTCTGGAAACACCATATATTTT.

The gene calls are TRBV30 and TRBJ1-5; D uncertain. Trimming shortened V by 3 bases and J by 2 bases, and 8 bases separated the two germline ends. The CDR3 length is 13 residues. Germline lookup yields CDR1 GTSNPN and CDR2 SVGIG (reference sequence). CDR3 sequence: CAWSLSGNQPQHF. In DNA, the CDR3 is TGTGCCTGGAGCCTATCTGGCAATCAGCCCCAGCATTTT.

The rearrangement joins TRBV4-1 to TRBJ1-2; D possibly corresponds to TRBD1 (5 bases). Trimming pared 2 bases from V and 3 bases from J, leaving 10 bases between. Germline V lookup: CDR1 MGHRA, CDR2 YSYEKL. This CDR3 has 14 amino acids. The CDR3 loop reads CASSQSRVDYGYTF. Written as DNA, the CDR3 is TGCGCCAGCAGCCAATCCAGGGTGGACTATGGCTACACCTTC.

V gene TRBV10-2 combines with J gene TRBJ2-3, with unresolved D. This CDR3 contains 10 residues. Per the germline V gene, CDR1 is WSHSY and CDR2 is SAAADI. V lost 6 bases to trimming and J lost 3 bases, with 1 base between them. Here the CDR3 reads CASRTDTQYF. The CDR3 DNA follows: TGCGCCAGCAGGACAGATACGCAGTATTTT.

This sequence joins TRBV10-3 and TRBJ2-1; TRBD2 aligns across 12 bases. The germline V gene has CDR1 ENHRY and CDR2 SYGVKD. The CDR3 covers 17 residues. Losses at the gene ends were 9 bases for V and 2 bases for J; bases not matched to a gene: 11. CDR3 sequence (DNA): TGTGCCATGGGAGATCCGACTAGCGGGAGCACCTACAATGAGCAGTTCTTC. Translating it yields CAMGDPTSGSTYNEQFF.

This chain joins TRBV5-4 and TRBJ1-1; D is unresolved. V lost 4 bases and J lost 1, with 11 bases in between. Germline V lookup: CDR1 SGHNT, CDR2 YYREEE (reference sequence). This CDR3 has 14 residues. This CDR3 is CASSRQSRNTEAFF. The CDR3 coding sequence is TGTGCCAGCAGCCGACAAAGCAGGAACACTGAAGCTTTCTTT.

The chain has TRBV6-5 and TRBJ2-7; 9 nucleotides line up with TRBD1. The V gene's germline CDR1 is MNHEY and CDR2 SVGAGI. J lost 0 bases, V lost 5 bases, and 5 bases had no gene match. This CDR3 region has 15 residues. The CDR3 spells CASSTTQGASYEQYF. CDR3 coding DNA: TGTGCCAGCAGTACAACACAGGGGGCCTCCTACGAGCAGTACTTC.

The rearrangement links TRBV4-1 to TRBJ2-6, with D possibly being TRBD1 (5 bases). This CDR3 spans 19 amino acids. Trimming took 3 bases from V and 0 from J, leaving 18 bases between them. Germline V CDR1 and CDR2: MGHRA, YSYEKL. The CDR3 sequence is CASSHAQGALSSGANVLTF. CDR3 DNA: TGCGCCAGCAGCCACGCCCAAGGGGCCCTGAGCTCTGGGGCCAACGTCCTGACTTTC.

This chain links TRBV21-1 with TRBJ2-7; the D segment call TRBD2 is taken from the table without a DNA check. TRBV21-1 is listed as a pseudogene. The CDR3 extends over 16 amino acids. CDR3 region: CASSKGCSGSSYEQYF. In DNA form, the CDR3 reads TGTGCCAGCAGCAAAGGTTGTAGCGGGAGCTCCTACGAGCAGTACTTC.

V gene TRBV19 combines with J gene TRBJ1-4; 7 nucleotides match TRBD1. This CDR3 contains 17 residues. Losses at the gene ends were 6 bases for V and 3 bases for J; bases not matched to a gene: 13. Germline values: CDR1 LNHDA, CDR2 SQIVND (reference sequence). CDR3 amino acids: CASSPRGTGAANEKLFF. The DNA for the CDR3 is TGTGCCAGTAGCCCACGCGGAACAGGGGCAGCTAATGAAAAACTGTTTTTT.

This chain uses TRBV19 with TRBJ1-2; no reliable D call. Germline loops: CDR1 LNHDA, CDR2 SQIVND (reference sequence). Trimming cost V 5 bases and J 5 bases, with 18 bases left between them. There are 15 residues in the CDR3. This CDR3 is CASSVGKSRQYGYTF. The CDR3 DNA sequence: TGTGCCAGTAGTGTAGGGAAAAGTCGGCAATATGGCTACACCTTC.

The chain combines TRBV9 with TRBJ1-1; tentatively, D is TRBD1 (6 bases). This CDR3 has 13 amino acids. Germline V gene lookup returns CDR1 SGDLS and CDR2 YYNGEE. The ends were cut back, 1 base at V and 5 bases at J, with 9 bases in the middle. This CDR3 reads CASSVTGRTEAFF. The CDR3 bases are TGTGCCAGCAGCGTAACAGGGAGAACTGAAGCTTTCTTT. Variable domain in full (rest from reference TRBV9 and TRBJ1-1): DSGVTQTPKHLITATGQRVTLRCSPRSGDLSVYWYQQSLDQGLQFLIQYYNGEERAKGNILERFSAQQFPDLHSELNLSSLELGDSALYFCASSVTGRTEAFFGQGTRLTVV.